This T cell receptor beta chain was sequenced for a study of Tregs in tolerant kidney transplant recipients. Study-wide findings and caveats: Findings come from small patient numbers and require larger validation. The most relevant donor-specific Treg TCRbeta repertoire apparently came from expansion with activated donor B cells.

CD4+CD25+CD127- Tregs, CD4+CD25- non-Tregs, CD4 and CD8 cells were sorted. Germline lookup yields CDR1 KGHSH and CDR2 LQKENI. V was clipped by 3 bases and J by 0 bases, with 8 bases between them. The CDR3 is 14 amino acids. In regard to this clone: The target antigen is unknown.

Measured with immunoSEQ multiplex PCR; TCRdb has only the in-frame clones, and not every one. The sample has more than 95,000 clones, around 94% seen once; the top ten hold more than 0.5%. This receptor was taken from a human donor in good health. The sequenced sample consisted of CD4+ T cells from blood. The chain uses TRBV18 and TRBJ1-2, with D uncertain. CDR3 sequence (DNA): TGTGCCAGCTCACCGCAAGATTCTAACTATGGCTACACCTTC. Translated: CASSPQDSNYGYTF.